Below are 14 T cell receptor beta chains sequenced from a single sample in a study of blood T cell repertoires in COVID-19. TCRdb keeps only in-frame clones here, not all; method: immunoSEQ multiplex PCR. The table shows approximately 190,000 clones, with around 77% occurring only once. The specimen was peripheral blood. These receptor sequences come from a man between 60 and 75 years old with active or convalescent COVID-19.

The CDR3 DNA follows: TGTGCCAGCAGCTTAGCGAGGTACTACAATGAGCAGTTCTTC. Translating gives CASSLARYYNEQFF. V is TRBV7-8 and J is TRBJ2-1; D gene ambiguous. CDR3 size: 14 residues. V was pared by 0 bases and J by 3 bases, with 6 bases between. Germline CDR1 and CDR2: SGHVS and FQNEAQ.

The sample holds one count of this clone. The chain uses TRBV18 and TRBJ1-6; tentatively, D is TRBD1 (6 bases). This CDR3 is 16 amino acids long. Trimming took off 1 base at V and 8 bases at J, with 15 bases between the two ends. Germline V lookup: CDR1 KGHSH, CDR2 LQKENI. The CDR3 region is CASSPLQGRSDSPLHF. The CDR3 DNA reads as TGTGCCAGCTCACCACTTCAGGGGCGTTCTGATTCACCCCTCCACTTT.

The chain has TRBV14 and TRBJ2-1, with no clear D. This CDR3 region has 14 residues. Germline-derived CDR1 and CDR2 are SGHDN and FVKESK. Trimming left V 3 bases short and J 6 bases short, with 12 bases between. CDR3 DNA sequence: TGTGCCAGCAGCCACGTCAGGTTGTTCAATGAGCAGTTCTTC. Translation gives CASSHVRLFNEQFF.

In its sample, this clone was seen a few times. The V gene is TRBV2, the J gene TRBJ1-5; D is possibly TRBD1 (5 bases). This CDR3 spans 14 amino acids. Trimming left V 5 bases short and J 6 bases short, with 14 bases between. CDR1 is SNHLY, CDR2 FYNNEI, per germline. CDR3 protein: CASSPDLGVQPQHF. CDR3 nucleotide sequence: TGTGCCAGCAGTCCGGACCTAGGGGTTCAGCCCCAGCATTTT.

This clone has just a few counts. The same CDR3 is also encoded by other DNA sequences in this sample. The genes are TRBV4-1 and TRBJ1-1; TRBD1 is a possible D gene (6 bases). The CDR3 has 16 amino acids. CDR1 and CDR2 (germline): MGHRA, YSYEKL. V shed 0 bases and J shed 1 base, with 12 bases lying between them. Here the CDR3 reads CASSQETGERNTEAFF. The CDR3 DNA is TGCGCCAGCAGCCAAGAGACAGGAGAGAGGAACACTGAAGCTTTCTTT.

This chain links TRBV7-9 with TRBJ1-6, with no clear D. CDR3 size: 15 residues. Trimming shortened V by 7 bases and J by 7 bases, and 17 bases separated the two germline ends. Germline CDR1 is SEHNR and CDR2 is FQNEAQ (reference sequence). The DNA of the CDR3 is TGTGCCAGCAACCCGCCCGGGGATCGGAATTCACCCCTCCACTTT. This gives the protein CASNPPGDRNSPLHF. The whole variable domain, remainder taken from reference TRBV7-9 and TRBJ1-6, is DTGVSQNPRHKITKRGQNVTFRCDPISEHNRLYWYRQTLGQGPEFLTYFQNEAQLEKSRLLSDRFSAERPKGSFSTLEIQRTEQGDSAMYLCASNPPGDRNSPLHFGNGTRLTVT.

The V and J genes are TRBV24-1 and TRBJ1-6; possibly TRBD1 for D (5 bases). This CDR3 region has 13 residues. The V and J ends lost 5 bases and 9 bases respectively, with 10 bases between them. Germline CDR1 reads KGHDR; CDR2 reads SFDVKD. CDR3 coding DNA: TGTGCCACCAGTGCCCAAAGGGGTTCACCCCTCCACTTT. Translation gives CATSAQRGSPLHF.

This chain connects TRBV11-2 to TRBJ2-1, with 7 nucleotides matching TRBD2. J gave up 10 bases and V 2 bases, and 8 bases lay outside the gene matches. In germline, CDR1 is SGHAT, CDR2 FQNNGV. This CDR3 is 14 amino acids long. This chain's CDR3 is CASSLLRLAGEQFF. The CDR3 coding sequence is TGTGCCAGCAGCTTACTCCGACTAGCCGGGGAGCAGTTCTTC. The full variable domain, rest sourced from reference TRBV11-2 and TRBJ2-1, is EAGVAQSPRYKIIEKRQSVAFWCNPISGHATLYWYQQILGQGPKLLIQFQNNGVVDDSQLPKDRFSAERLKGVDSTLKIQPAKLEDSAVYLCASSLLRLAGEQFFGPGTRLTVL.

V and J are TRBV29-1 and TRBJ2-3; 9 bases line up with TRBD2. The CDR3 has 14 residues. CDR1 and CDR2 (germline): SQVTM, ANQGSEA. The junction had 9 bases not matched to a gene; V was cut back by 6 bases and J by 5 bases. This CDR3 reads CSVVLAGSLDTQYF. DNA for the CDR3: TGCAGCGTGGTACTAGCGGGCAGTTTAGATACGCAGTATTTT.

This chain connects TRBV30 to TRBJ2-7; D might be TRBD1 (6 bases). The CDR3 covers 14 residues. V lost 8 bases and J 3 bases, leaving 20 bases between the germline ends. The germline V gene has CDR1 GTSNPN and CDR2 SVGIG (reference sequence). The CDR3: CAGNSPGHYYEQYF. DNA of the CDR3: TGTGCCGGCAACTCGCCGGGACATTACTACGAGCAGTACTTC.

This clone has more than one count but fewer than ten. The CDR3 region has the DNA TGTGCCATCACCTCAGGGGCAGGGGGAAATGAGCAGTTCTTC. This encodes CAITSGAGGNEQFF. The V and J genes are TRBV10-3 and TRBJ2-1; TRBD1 aligns across 7 bases. J gave up 7 bases and V 7 bases, and 10 bases lay outside the gene matches. The germline V gene encodes CDR1 ENHRY and CDR2 SYGVKD. This CDR3 has 14 amino acids.

This clone was found a few times. Other DNA variants within this sample encode the same CDR3. The V gene is TRBV9, the J gene TRBJ1-5; D is possibly TRBD1 (5 bases). From germline, CDR1 is SGDLS and CDR2 YYNGEE. This CDR3 is built from 14 residues. V dropped 2 bases and J dropped 7 bases, with 13 bases sitting between them. Here the CDR3 DNA reads TGTGCCAGCAGCGTCGGCCAGGGTGACCAGCCCCAGCATTTT. Encoded protein: CASSVGQGDQPQHF.

The V call is TRBV18, the J call TRBJ2-6; D is undetermined. CDR3 length: 16 residues. The germline V gene has CDR1 KGHSH and CDR2 LQKENI. V was cut by 1 base and J by 0 bases, with 7 bases left in between. The CDR3 sequence: CASSPLRYSGANVLTF. For the CDR3, the DNA is TGTGCCAGCTCACCACTACGCTACTCTGGGGCCAACGTCCTGACTTTC.

This chain uses TRBV12-3 or TRBV12-4 with TRBJ2-7; D is unresolved. V lost 3 bases and J 6 bases, leaving 9 bases between the germline ends. The CDR3 has 12 residues. The CDR3 loop is CASSFVNFEQYF. The CDR3 region has the DNA TGTGCCAGCAGTTTCGTCAACTTCGAGCAGTACTTC.